This T cell receptor (beta chain) derives from a study of response to subunit inactivated influenza vaccine. Study-wide findings and caveats: Authors suggested few new T cells are recruited by each seasonal influenza vaccination.

In TCRdb, the RT-PCR reads were re-called with MiXCR into one record per CDR3 protein. This sample has approximately 680,000 distinct CDR3 sequences, with about a sixth found just once. Of note for this clonotype: Its antigen remains unidentified.

The germline V gene has CDR1 MNHEY and CDR2 SVGEGT. The CDR3 consists of 15 residues. V was cut by 3 bases and J by 1 base, with 12 bases left in between. This specimen consisted of PBMCs from blood, obtained 11 to 12 days after vaccination. The rearrangement links TRBV6-2 or TRBV6-3 to TRBJ1-1, with no clear D. The clonotype originates from a man in his fifties who received an inactivated influenza vaccine. CDR3 coding DNA: TGTGCCAGCAGTTATTACGGGAGTGGGAACACTGAAGCTTTCTTT. It yields the protein CASSYYGSGNTEAFF.